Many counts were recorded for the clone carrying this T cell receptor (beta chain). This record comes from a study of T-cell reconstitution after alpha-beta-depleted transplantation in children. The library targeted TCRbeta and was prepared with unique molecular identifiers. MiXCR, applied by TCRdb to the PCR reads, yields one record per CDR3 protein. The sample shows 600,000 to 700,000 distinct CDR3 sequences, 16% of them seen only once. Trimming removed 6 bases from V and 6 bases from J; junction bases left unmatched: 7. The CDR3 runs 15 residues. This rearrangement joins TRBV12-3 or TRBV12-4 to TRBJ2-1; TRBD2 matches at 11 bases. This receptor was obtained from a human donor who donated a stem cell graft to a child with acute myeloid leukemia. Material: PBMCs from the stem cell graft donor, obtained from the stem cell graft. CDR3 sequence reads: CASRHPSGGSNEQFF. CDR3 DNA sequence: TGTGCCAGCAGACACCCTAGCGGGGGGAGCAATGAGCAGTTCTTC.